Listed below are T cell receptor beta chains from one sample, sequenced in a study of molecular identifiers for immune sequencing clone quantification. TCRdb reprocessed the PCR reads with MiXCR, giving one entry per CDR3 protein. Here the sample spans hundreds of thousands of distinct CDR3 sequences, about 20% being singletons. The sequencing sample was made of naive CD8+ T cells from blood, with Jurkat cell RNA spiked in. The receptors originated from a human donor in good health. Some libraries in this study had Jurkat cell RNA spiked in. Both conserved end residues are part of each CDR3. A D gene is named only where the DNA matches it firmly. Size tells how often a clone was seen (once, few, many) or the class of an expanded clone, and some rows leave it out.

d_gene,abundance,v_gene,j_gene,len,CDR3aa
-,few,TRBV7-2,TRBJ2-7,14,CASSLLDPPGEQYF
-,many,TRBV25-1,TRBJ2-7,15,CASKGWTANPYEQYF
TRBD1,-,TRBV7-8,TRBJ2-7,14,CASSFEGTDYEQYF
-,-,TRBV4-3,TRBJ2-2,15,CASSQMRAPTGELSF
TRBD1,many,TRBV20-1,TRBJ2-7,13,CSAREQGTYEQYF
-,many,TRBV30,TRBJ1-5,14,CAWSGGSGDQPQHF
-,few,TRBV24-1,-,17,CATSDGHRVTSTDTQHF
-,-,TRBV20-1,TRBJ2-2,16,CSARDWGGVNTGELLF
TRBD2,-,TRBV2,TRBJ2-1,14,CASRIAGEGDEQFF
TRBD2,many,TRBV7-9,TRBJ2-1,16,CASSPRLAGPYNEQFF
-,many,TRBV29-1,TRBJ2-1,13,CSAREIGGEEQFF
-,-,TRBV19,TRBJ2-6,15,CASSVQGYGANVLTF
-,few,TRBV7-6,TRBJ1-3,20,CASSLGLWRRQGDSGNTIYF
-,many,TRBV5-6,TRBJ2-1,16,CASSLAGYSSYNEQFF
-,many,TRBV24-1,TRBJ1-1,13,CATTLSLLSEAFF
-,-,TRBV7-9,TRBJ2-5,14,CASSFPGFTETQYF
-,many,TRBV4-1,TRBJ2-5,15,CASSQDVTVQETQYF
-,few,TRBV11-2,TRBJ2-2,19,CASSFGGRRGPLNTGELFF
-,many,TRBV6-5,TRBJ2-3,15,CASSYSNRLTDTQYF
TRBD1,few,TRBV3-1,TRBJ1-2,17,CASSQERRDSLFLGYTF
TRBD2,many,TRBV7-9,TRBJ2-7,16,CASSPPRTSAYYEQYF
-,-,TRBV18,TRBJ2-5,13,CASRDALTETQYF
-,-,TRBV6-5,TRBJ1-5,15,CASSYSTDSNQPPHF
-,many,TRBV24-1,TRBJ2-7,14,CATSDTGYPYEQYF
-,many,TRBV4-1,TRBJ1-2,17,CASSQDPPEAATYGYTF
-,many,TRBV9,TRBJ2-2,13,CASSVYGTGELFF
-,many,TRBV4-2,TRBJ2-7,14,CASSHFQGGYEQYF
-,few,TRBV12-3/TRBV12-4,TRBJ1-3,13,CASSFRAQNTIYF
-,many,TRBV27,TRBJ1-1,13,CASSLGFSTEAFF
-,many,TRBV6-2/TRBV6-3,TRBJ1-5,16,CASSQVRTGRNQPQHF
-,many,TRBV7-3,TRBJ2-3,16,CASSLISASNGHTQYF
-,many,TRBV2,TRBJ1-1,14,CASWGAIVNTEAFF
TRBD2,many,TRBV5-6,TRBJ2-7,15,CASSLVGGPTYEQYF
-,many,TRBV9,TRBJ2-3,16,CASSVVGGVDTDTQYF
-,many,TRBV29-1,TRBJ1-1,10,CSGLGTEAFF
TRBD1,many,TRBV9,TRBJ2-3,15,CASSAAGQDTDTQYF
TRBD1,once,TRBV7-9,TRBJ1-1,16,CASSSYRGFRNTEAFF
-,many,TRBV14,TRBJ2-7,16,CASSSTTRDFTYEQYF
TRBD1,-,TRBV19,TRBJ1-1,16,CASSLPGTGMNTEAFF
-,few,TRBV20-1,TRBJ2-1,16,CSARLFLEGRGDEQFF
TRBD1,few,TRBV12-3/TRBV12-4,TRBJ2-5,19,CASSLSDRLTILEQETQYF
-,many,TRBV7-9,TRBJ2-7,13,CASSGTLRYEQYF
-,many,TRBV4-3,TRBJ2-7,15,CASSQDYLLGYEQYF
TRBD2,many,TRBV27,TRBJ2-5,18,CASSLGPVRYAGVETQYF
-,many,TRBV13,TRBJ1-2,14,CASSPQKTNYGYTF
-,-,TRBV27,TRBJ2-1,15,CASSQLIGGDNEQFF
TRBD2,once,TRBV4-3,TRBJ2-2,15,CASRTGLAGSGELSF
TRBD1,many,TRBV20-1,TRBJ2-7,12,CSAWDRGREQYF
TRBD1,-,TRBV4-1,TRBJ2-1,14,CASSQLQGSNEQFF
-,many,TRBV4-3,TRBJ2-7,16,CASSQDRGGLAYEQYF
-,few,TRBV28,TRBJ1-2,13,CAGGGPANYGYTF
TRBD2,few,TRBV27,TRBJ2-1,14,CASRLSGTYNEQFF
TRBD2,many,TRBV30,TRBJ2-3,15,CASLGLAGGLDTQYF
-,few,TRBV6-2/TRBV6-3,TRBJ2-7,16,CASSPLYGDTDYEQYF
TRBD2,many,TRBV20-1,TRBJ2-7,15,CSARDLGEGRYEQYF